These 13 T cell receptor beta chains were sequenced from one sample in a study of CD8 T cells in Susac syndrome. RNA totalling about 0.45 to 1 ug underwent reverse transcription with random hexamers. TCRdb recomputed calls from the immunoSEQ multiplex PCR reads with MiXCR, one row per CDR3 protein. The profile covers more than 70,000 distinct CDR3 sequences, with around nine tenths appearing a single time and less than 0.6% taken by the ten largest. Material: CD8+ T cells from PBMCs. The source is a human donor with multiple sclerosis.

The CDR3 coding sequence is TGCGCCAGCAGCTTGGCGGCGGGTTCCTACGAGCAGTACTTC. The encoded protein is CASSLAAGSYEQYF. This rearrangement joins TRBV5-1 to TRBJ2-7; a possible D gene is TRBD2 (5 bases). In germline, CDR1 is SGHRS, CDR2 YFSETQ. This CDR3 is 14 amino acids long. Trimming cost V 0 bases and J 1 base, with 8 bases left between them.

The V call is TRBV20-1, the J call TRBJ2-7, with no clear D. CDR3 length: 15 residues. The V gene's germline CDR1 is DFQATT and CDR2 SNEGSKA (reference sequence). The ends were cut back, 0 bases at V and 3 bases at J, with 15 bases in the middle. The CDR3 protein is CSARDLGQASYEQYF. The CDR3 DNA follows: TGCAGTGCTAGAGACCTCGGGCAGGCGAGCTACGAGCAGTACTTC.

The rearrangement links TRBV6-6 to TRBJ2-1; the match to TRBD2 covers 9 bases. This CDR3 region has 15 residues. Germline V lookup: CDR1 MNHNY, CDR2 SVGAGI (reference sequence). V was clipped by 5 bases and J by 9 bases; unmatched bases: 11. CDR3 in amino acids: CASSNSGGTRGEQFF. The CDR3 nucleotides read TGTGCCAGCAGTAATAGCGGGGGTACTCGGGGTGAGCAGTTCTTC.

The chain couples TRBV20-1 to TRBJ1-5, with D tentatively TRBD1 (5 bases). This CDR3 contains 14 residues. V lost 4 bases and J lost 4, with 14 bases in between. Germline V CDR1 and CDR2: DFQATT, SNEGSKA (reference sequence). As DNA, the CDR3 is TGCAGTGCTACTCAGGGTATTGGAAATCAGCCCCAGCATTTT. Translation: CSATQGIGNQPQHF.

The chain uses TRBV6-1 and TRBJ2-5; D remains unclear. The V gene's germline CDR1 is MNHNS and CDR2 SASEGT. The V gene lost 0 bases and the J gene lost 2 bases, with 7 bases spanning the gap. This CDR3 spans 14 amino acids. The CDR3 reads CASSEATSQETQYF. The CDR3 nucleotides read TGTGCCAGCAGTGAAGCAACGTCTCAAGAGACCCAGTACTTC.

There are a few counts of this clonotype. The chain employs TRBV11-2 and TRBJ1-1, with 8 bases matching TRBD1. Germline-derived CDR1 and CDR2 are SGHAT and FQNNGV. CDR3 length: 14 residues. V lost 6 bases and J lost 6; bases outside the gene matches: 9. CDR3 sequence reads: CASRTTGGSSEAFF. CDR3 in DNA: TGTGCCAGCAGAACTACAGGGGGAAGCTCTGAAGCTTTCTTT.

This chain uses TRBV6-2 or TRBV6-3 with TRBJ2-7; the D gene could be TRBD1 or TRBD2 (5 bases each). Germline CDR1 MNHEY, CDR2 SVGEGT. The CDR3 loop spans 13 amino acids. V was pared by 0 bases and J by 2 bases, with 5 bases between. The CDR3 protein is CASSYSGAYEQYF. The CDR3, as DNA: TGTGCCAGCAGTTACTCGGGGGCCTACGAGCAGTACTTC.

The chain combines TRBV4-1 with TRBJ1-1, with a possible D match to TRBD1 (5 bases). V dropped 0 bases and J dropped 5 bases, with 16 bases sitting between them. Germline V gives CDR1 MGHRA, CDR2 YSYEKL. The CDR3 runs 16 residues. CDR3 nucleotide sequence: TGCGCCAGCAGCCAAGATAATCTTGGTGGGGGAACTGAAGCTTTCTTT. Translating it yields CASSQDNLGGGTEAFF.

V and J are TRBV20-1 and TRBJ2-7, with a weak D call TRBD2 (6 bases). Germline assignment: CDR1 DFQATT and CDR2 SNEGSKA (reference sequence). This CDR3 spans 13 amino acids. With 7 bases removed from V and 3 bases from J, the gap between germline ends came to 16 bases. CDR3 coding DNA: TGCAGTGGCCTGACGGGGGAAAACTACGAGCAGTACTTC. Amino acids: CSGLTGENYEQYF.

The chain recombines TRBV3-1 with TRBJ1-4; D uncertain. V lost 0 bases and J lost 6, with 20 bases in between. The CDR3 loop spans 18 amino acids. Germline assignment: CDR1 LGHDT and CDR2 YNNKEL (reference sequence). The chain's CDR3 is CASSQDRASITAYEKLFF. CDR3 in DNA: TGTGCCAGCAGCCAAGATCGGGCCTCTATCACCGCATATGAAAAACTGTTTTTT.

The gene calls are TRBV27 and TRBJ2-1; possibly TRBD1 or TRBD2 for D (5 bases each). The germline V gene has CDR1 MNHEY and CDR2 SMNVEV (reference sequence). Trimming took 3 bases from V and 5 from J, leaving 8 bases between them. The CDR3 length is 13 residues. The DNA of the CDR3 is TGTGCCAGCAGTTTTCAGGGAGACAATGAGCAGTTCTTC. Residues: CASSFQGDNEQFF.

The chain recombines TRBV28 with TRBJ2-7, with a tentative D call TRBD1 (5 bases). The CDR3 totals 14 residues. Germline V lookup: CDR1 MDHEN, CDR2 SYDVKM. Trimming took 3 bases from V and 5 from J, leaving 14 bases between them. CDR3 residues: CASSFQGPVNEQYF. CDR3 DNA: TGTGCCAGCAGTTTCCAGGGCCCCGTCAACGAGCAGTACTTC. The complete variable domain, with remaining parts taken from reference TRBV28 and TRBJ2-7, reads DVKVTQSSRYLVKRTGEKVFLECVQDMDHENMFWYRQDPGLGLRLIYFSYDVKMKEKGDIPEGYSVSREKKERFSLILESASTNQTSMYLCASSFQGPVNEQYFGPGTRLTVT.

V gene TRBV5-4 combines with J gene TRBJ1-5; TRBD1 matches at 8 bases. Germline V CDR1 and CDR2: SGHNT, YYREEE (reference sequence). This CDR3 region has 17 residues. The junction had 7 bases not matched to a gene; V was cut back by 1 base and J by 1 base. The CDR3: CASSLTPWTGSNQPQHF. CDR3 DNA sequence: TGTGCCAGCAGCTTGACGCCATGGACAGGGAGCAATCAGCCCCAGCATTTT.